The clone carrying this T cell receptor (beta chain) was seen a handful of times. Its antigen remains unidentified. The donor group consisted entirely of healthy Caucasians. Unique molecular identifiers were in the cDNA, with template-switch universal primer binding. Using its own MiXCR run on the 5' RACE reads, TCRdb lists one record per CDR3 protein. The data show a few hundred thousand distinct CDR3 sequences, approximately 8.7% seen once. The sample is drawn from a study of identical twins. The study's findings and limits: The authors noted that invariant MAIT and iNKT cells could partly confound zero-insertion analyses.

This CDR3 comprises 13 residues. Germline V gene data show CDR1 as LGHNT and CDR2 as FRNRAP. The V gene lost 7 bases and the J gene lost 1 base, with 7 bases spanning the gap. V gene TRBV12-5 combines with J gene TRBJ2-2; tentative D call: TRBD1 (5 bases). The sequence derives from a woman in her 50s in good health. Sequenced sample: naive T cells sorted from blood. CDR3 DNA: TGTGCTAGTGACAGGAGGAACACCGGGGAGCTGTTTTTT. This encodes CASDRRNTGELFF.